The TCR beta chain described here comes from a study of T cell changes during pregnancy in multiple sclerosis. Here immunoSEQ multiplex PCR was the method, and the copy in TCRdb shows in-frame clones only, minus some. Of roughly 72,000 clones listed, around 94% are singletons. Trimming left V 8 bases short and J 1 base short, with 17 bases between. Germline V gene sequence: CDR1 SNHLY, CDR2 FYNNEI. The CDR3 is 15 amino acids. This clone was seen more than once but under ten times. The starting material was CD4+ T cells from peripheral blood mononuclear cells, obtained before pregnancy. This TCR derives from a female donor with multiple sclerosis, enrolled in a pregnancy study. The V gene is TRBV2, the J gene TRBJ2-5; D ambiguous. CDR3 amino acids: CASSLPAGFQETQYF. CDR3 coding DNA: TGTGCCAGCTCCCTTCCCGCCGGTTTCCAAGAGACCCAGTACTTC.